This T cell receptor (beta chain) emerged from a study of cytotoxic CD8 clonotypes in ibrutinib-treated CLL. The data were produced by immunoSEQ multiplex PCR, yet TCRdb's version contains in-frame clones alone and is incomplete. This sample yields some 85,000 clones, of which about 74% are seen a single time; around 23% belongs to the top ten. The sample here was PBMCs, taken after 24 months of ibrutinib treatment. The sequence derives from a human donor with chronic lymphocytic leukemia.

The CDR3 nucleotides read TGTGCCTGGAGTGCACGGCGCCTGAGGGCTAGCGGGAACCACGAGCAGTACTTC. Its protein product is CAWSARRLRASGNHEQYF. The rearrangement uses TRBV30 and TRBJ2-7; 9 positions match TRBD2. Germline assignment: CDR1 GTSNPN and CDR2 SVGIG (reference sequence). With V trimmed by 1 base and J by 5 bases, 18 bases remained unmatched. The CDR3 is 18 amino acids.